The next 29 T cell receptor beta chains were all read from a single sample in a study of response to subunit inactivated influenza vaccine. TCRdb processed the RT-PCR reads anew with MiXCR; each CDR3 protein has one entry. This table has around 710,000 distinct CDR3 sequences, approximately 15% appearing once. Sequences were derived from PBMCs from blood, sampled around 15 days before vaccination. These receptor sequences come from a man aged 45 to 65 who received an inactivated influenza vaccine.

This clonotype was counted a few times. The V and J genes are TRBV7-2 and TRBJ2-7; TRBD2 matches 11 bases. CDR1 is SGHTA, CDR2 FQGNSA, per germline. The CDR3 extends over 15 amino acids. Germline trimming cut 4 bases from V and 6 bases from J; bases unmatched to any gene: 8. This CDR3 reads CASSSIAGGAREQYF. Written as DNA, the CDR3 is TGTGCCAGCAGCTCAATAGCGGGAGGGGCCCGCGAGCAGTACTTC.

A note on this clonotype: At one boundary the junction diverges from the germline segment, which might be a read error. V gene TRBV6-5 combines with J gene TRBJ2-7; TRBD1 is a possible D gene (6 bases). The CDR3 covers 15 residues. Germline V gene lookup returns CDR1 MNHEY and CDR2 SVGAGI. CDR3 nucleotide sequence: TGTGCCAGCAGCTACTACGAAACAGGGAAAGGCGAGCAGTACTTC. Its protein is CASSYYETGKGEQYF.

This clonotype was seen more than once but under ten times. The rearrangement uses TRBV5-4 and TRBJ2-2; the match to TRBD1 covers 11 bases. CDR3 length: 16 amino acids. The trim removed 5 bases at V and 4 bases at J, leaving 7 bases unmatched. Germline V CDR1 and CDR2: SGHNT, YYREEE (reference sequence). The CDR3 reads CASRNAGTGGTGELFF. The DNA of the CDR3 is TGTGCCAGCAGGAATGCCGGGACAGGGGGCACCGGGGAGCTGTTTTTT.

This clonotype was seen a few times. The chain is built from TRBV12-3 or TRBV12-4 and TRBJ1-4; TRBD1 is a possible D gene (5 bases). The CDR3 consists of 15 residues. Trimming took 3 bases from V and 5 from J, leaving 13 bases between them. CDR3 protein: CASSFFGGANEKLFF. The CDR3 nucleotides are TGTGCCAGCAGTTTTTTTGGAGGGGCGAATGAAAAACTGTTTTTT.

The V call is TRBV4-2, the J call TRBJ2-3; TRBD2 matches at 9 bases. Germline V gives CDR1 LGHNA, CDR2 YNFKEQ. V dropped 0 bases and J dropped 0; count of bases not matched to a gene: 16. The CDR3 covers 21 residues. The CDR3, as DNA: TGTGCCAGCAGCCAAGATTCGCTGCTAGCGGGATATGGAGGTAGCACAGATACGCAGTATTTT. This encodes CASSQDSLLAGYGGSTDTQYF.

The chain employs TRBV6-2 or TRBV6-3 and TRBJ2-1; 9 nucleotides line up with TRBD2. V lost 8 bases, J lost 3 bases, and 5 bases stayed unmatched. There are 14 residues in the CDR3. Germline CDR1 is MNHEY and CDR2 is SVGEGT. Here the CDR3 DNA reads TGTGCCAGCTTTAGCGGGGGACTCTACAATGAGCAGTTCTTC. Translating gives CASFSGGLYNEQFF.

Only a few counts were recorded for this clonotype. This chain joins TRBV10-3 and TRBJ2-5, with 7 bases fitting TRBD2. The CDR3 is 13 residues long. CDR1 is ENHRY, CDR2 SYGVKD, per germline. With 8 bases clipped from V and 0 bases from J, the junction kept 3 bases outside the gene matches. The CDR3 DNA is TGTGCCATCGCTAGCGGATACCAAGAGACCCAGTACTTC. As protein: CAIASGYQETQYF.

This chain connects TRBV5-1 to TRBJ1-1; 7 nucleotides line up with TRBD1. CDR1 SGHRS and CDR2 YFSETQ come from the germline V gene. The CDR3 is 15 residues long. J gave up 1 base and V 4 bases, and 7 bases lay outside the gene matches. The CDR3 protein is CASSQEGQPNTEAFF. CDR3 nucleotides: TGCGCCAGCAGCCAGGAGGGACAGCCGAACACTGAAGCTTTCTTT.

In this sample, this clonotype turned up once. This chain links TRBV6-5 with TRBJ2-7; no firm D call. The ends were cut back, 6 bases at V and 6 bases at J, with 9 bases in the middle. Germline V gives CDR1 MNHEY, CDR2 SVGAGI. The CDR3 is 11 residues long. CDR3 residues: CASSRNAEQYF. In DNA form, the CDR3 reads TGTGCCAGCAGCAGAAACGCCGAGCAGTACTTC.

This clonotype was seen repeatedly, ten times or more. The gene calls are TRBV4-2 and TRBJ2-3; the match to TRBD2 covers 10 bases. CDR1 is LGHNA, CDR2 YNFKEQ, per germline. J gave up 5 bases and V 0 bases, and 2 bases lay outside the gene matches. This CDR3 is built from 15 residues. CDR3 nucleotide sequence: TGTGCCAGCAGCCAAGATGAGCGGGAGGGAGATACGCAGTATTTT. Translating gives CASSQDEREGDTQYF.

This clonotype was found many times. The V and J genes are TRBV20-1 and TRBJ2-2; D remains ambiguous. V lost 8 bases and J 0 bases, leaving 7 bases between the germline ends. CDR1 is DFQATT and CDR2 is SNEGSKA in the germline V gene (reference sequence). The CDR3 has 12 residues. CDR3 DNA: TGCAGTCCAGAACCGAACACCGGGGAGCTGTTTTTT. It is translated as CSPEPNTGELFF.

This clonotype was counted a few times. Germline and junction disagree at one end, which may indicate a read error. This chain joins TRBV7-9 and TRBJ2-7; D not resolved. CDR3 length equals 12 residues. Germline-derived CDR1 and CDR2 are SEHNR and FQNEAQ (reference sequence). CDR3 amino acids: CASGSGSTGGNF. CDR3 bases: TGTGCCAGCGGTTCAGGTTCGACGGGCGGAAACTTC. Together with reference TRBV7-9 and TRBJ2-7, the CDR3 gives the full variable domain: DTGVSQNPRHKITKRGQNVTFRCDPISEHNRLYWYRQTLGQGPEFLTYFQNEAQLEKSRLLSDRFSAERPKGSFSTLEIQRTEQGDSAMYLCASGSGSTGGNFGPGTRLTVT.

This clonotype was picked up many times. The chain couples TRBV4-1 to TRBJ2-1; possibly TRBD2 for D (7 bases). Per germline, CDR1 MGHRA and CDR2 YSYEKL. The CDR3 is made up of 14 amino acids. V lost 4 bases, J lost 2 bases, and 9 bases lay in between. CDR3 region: CASSRGGAYNEQFF. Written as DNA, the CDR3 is TGCGCCAGCAGCCGAGGGGGGGCCTACAATGAGCAGTTCTTC.

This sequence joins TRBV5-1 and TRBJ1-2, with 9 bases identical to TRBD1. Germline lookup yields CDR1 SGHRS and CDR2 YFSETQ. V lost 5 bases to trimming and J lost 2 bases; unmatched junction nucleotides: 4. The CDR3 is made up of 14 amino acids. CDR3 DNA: TGCGCCAGCAGTATCGACAGGGGGAACTATGGCTACACCTTC. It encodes CASSIDRGNYGYTF. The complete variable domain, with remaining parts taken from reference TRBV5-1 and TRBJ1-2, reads KAGVTQTPRYLIKTRGQQVTLSCSPISGHRSVSWYQQTPGQGLQFLFEYFSETQRNKGNFPGRFSGRQFSNSRSEMNVSTLELGDSALYLCASSIDRGNYGYTFGSGTRLTVV.

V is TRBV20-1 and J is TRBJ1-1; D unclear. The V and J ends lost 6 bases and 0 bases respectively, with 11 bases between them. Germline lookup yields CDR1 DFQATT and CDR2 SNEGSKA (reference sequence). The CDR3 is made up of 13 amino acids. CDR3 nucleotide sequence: TGCAGTGCCATAGACATTATGAACACTGAAGCTTTCTTT. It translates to CSAIDIMNTEAFF.

The CDR3 region has the DNA TGTGCCAGCAGCCGGTCGACGCCCACCGGGGAGCTGTTTTTT. Its translation: CASSRSTPTGELFF. The chain is built from TRBV14 and TRBJ2-2, with D hard to call. The germline CDR1 and CDR2 sequences are SGHDN and FVKESK. The CDR3 consists of 14 residues. The V end lost 4 bases, the J end lost 4 bases, and 10 bases lay between the germline ends.

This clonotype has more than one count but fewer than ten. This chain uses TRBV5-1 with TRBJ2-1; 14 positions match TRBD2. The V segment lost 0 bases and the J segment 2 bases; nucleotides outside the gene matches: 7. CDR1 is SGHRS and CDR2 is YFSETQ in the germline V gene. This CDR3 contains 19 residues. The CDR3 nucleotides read TGCGCCAGCAGCTTGGGTGGGACTAGCGGGAGTCGGACCTACAATGAGCAGTTCTTC. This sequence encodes CASSLGGTSGSRTYNEQFF. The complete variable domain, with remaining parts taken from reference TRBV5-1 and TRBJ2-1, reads KAGVTQTPRYLIKTRGQQVTLSCSPISGHRSVSWYQQTPGQGLQFLFEYFSETQRNKGNFPGRFSGRQFSNSRSEMNVSTLELGDSALYLCASSLGGTSGSRTYNEQFFGPGTRLTVL.

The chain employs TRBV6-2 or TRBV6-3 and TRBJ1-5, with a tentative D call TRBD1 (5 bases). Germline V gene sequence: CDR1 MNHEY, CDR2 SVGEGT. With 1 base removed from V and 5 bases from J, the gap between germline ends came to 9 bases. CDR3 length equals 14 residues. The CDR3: CASSYFGTYQPQHF. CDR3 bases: TGTGCCAGCAGTTACTTCGGGACCTATCAGCCCCAGCATTTT.

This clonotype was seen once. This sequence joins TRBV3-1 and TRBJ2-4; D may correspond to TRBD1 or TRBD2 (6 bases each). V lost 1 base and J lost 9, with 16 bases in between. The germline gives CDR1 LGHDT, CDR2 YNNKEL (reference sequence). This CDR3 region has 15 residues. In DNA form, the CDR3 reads TGTGCCAGCAGCCAAGCAAGGGGGGAATGGGGCATTCAGTACTTC. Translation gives CASSQARGEWGIQYF.

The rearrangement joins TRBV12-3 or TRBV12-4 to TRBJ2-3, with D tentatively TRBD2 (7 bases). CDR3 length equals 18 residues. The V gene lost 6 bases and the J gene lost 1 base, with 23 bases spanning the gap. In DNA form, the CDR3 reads TGTGCCAGCAGCCCCCGGTGGGGGGGGGCCTCTGGCACAGATACGCAGTATTTT. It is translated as CASSPRWGGASGTDTQYF.

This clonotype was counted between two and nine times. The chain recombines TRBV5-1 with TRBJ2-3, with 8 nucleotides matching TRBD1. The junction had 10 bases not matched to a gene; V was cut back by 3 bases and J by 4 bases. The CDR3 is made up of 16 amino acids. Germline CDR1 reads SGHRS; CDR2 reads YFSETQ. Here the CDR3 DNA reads TGCGCCAGCAGCTCCACAGGGGGAGGTCTCGCAGATACGCAGTATTTT. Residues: CASSSTGGGLADTQYF.

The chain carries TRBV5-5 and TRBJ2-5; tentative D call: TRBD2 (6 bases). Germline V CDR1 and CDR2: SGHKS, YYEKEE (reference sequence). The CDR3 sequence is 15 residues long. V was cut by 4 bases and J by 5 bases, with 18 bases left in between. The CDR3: CASSKEEGRLETQYF. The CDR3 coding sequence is TGTGCCAGCAGCAAAGAGGAGGGACGTTTGGAGACCCAGTACTTC.

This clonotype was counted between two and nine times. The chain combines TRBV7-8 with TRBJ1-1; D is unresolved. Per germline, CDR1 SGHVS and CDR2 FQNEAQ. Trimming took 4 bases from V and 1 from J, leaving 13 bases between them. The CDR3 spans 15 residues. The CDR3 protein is CASSSRGEANTEAFF. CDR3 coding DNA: TGTGCCAGCAGCTCGCGGGGAGAAGCGAACACTGAAGCTTTCTTT.

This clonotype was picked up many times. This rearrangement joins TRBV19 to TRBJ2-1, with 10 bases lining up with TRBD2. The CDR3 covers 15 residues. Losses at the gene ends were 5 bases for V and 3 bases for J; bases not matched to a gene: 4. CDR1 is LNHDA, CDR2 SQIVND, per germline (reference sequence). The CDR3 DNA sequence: TGTGCCAGTAGTGCGCTAGCGGGGGACTACAATGAGCAGTTCTTC. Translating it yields CASSALAGDYNEQFF.

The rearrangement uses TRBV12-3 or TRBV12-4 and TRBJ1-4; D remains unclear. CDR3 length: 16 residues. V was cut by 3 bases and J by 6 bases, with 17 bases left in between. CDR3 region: CASSLSLVRTDEKLFF. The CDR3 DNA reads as TGTGCCAGCAGTTTGTCCCTTGTTCGAACGGATGAAAAACTGTTTTTT.

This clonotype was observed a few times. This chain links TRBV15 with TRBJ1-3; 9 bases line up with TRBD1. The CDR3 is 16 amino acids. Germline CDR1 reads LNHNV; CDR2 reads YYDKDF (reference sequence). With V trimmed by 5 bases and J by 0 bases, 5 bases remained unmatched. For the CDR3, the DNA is TGTGCCACCAGCGGACAGGGGTTACTCTCTGGAAACACCATATATTTT. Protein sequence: CATSGQGLLSGNTIYF.

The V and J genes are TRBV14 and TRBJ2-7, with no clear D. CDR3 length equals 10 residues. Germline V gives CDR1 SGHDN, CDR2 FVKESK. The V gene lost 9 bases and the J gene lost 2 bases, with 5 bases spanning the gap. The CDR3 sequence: CARGPYEQYF. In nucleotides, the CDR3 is TGTGCCAGGGGCCCCTACGAGCAGTACTTC.

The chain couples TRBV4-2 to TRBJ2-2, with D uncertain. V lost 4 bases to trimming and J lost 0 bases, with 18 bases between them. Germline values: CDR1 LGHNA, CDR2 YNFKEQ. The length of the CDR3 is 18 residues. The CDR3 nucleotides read TGTGCCAGCAGCCCCCCGGGCGTCCGTGACGCGAACACCGGGGAGCTGTTTTTT. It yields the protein CASSPPGVRDANTGELFF.

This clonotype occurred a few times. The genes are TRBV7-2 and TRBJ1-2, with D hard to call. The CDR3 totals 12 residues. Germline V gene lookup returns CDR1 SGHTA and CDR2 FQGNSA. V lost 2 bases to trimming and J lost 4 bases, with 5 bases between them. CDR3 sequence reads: CASSLNSYGYTF. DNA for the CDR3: TGTGCCAGCAGCTTAAACAGCTATGGCTACACCTTC.